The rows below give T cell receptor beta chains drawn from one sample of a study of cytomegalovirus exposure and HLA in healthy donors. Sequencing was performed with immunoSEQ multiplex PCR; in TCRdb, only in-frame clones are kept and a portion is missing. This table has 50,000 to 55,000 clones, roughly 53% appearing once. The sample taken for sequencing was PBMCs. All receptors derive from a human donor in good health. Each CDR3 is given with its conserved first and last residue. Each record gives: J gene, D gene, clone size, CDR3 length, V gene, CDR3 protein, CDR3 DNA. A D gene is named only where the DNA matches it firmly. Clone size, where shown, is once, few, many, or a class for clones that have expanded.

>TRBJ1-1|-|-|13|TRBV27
CASISGGNTEAFF
TGTGCCAGCATTTCGGGGGGCAACACTGAAGCTTTCTTT
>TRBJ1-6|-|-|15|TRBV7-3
CASSLRSSYNSPLHF
TGTGCCAGCAGCTTGAGGAGCTCCTATAATTCACCCCTCCACTTT
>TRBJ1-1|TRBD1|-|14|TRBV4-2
CASSLTGDDTEAFF
TGTGCCAGCAGCCTGACAGGGGACGACACTGAAGCTTTCTTT
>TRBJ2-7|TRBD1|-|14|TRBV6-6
CASSPGTGVYEQYF
TGTGCCAGCAGCCCCGGGACAGGGGTCTACGAGCAGTACTTC
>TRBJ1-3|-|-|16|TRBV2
CASSERTPLLGNTIYF
TGTGCCAGCAGTGAAAGGACTCCACTCCTTGGAAACACCATATATTTT
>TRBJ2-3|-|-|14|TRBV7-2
CASSPWTSTDTQYF
TGTGCCAGCAGCCCCTGGACTAGCACAGATACGCAGTATTTT
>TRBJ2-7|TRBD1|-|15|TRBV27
CASSSPGQGAYEQYF
TGTGCCAGCAGTTCTCCGGGACAGGGGGCGTACGAGCAGTACTTC
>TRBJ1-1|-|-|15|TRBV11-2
CASSLTRVQNTEAFF
TGTGCCAGCAGCTTAACCCGGGTTCAGAACACTGAAGCTTTCTTT
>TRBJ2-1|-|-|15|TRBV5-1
CASSLGGSPYNEQFF
TGCGCCAGCAGCTTGGGGGGCTCCCCCTACAATGAGCAGTTCTTC
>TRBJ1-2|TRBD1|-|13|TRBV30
CAWSADRGYGYTF
TGTGCCTGGAGTGCGGACAGGGGATATGGCTACACCTTC
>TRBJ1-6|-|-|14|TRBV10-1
CASSLEPGNSPLHF
TGCGCCAGCAGCCTTGAACCGGGTAATTCACCCCTCCACTTT
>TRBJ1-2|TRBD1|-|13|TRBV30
CAWTLDRVYGYTF
TGTGCCTGGACTTTGGACAGGGTCTATGGCTACACCTTC
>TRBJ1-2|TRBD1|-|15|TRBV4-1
CASSQGGAGGHGYTF
TGCGCCAGCAGCCAAGGAGGGGCAGGGGGACATGGCTACACCTTC
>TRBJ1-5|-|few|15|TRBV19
CASSASSGRYQPQHF
TGTGCCAGTAGTGCCTCCTCAGGGAGGTATCAGCCCCAGCATTTT
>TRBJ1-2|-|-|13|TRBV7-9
CASSLTQTRGYTF
TGTGCCAGCAGCTTGACCCAGACAAGGGGCTACACCTTC
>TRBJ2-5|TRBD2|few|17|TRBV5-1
CASSLGLAGGRVETQYF
TGCGCCAGCAGCTTGGGACTAGCGGGGGGGCGAGTAGAGACCCAGTACTTC
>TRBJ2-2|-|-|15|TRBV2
CASSEQWQYTGELFF
TGTGCCAGCAGCGAACAATGGCAGTACACCGGGGAGCTGTTTTTT
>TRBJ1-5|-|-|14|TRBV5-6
CASSLKGVGQPQHF
TGTGCCAGCAGCTTGAAGGGGGTGGGTCAGCCCCAGCATTTT
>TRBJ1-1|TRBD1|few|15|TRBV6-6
CASRPGDRDDTEAFF
TGTGCCAGCCGTCCCGGCGACAGGGATGACACTGAAGCTTTCTTT
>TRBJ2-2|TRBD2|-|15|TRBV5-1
CASSFNSGDTGELFF
TGCGCCAGCAGCTTTAATAGCGGGGACACCGGGGAGCTGTTTTTT